Listed below are T cell receptor beta chains from one sample, sequenced in a study of T cells in Graves' hyperthyroidism and ophthalmopathy. TCRdb redid the calling of the multiplex PCR reads with MiXCR, one entry per CDR3 protein. This sample has 110,000 to 150,000 distinct CDR3 sequences, with approximately 20% found just once. Sequenced sample: blood. The receptor source for this set is a woman between 50 and 59 years old with Graves' hyperthyroidism that later progressed to Graves' ophthalmopathy. Both conserved end residues are part of each CDR3. The order of the fields is D gene, J gene, V gene, clone size, CDR3 protein, CDR3 DNA. D genes are given only for firm matches. Clone size is given for some rows only: seen once, a few or many times, or a class if the clone is expanded.

. | TRBJ2-4 | TRBV11-2 | many | CASSLENIQYF | TGTGCCAGCAGCTTAGAGAACATTCAGTACTTC
. | TRBJ2-4 | TRBV20-1 | many | CSATQVFGAKNIQYF | TGCAGTGCTACCCAGGTATTTGGAGCCAAAAACATTCAGTACTTC
. | TRBJ1-1 | TRBV11-2 | many | CASSLVAGVNTEAFF | TGTGCCAGCAGCTTAGTTGCAGGAGTGAACACTGAAGCTTTCTTT
. | TRBJ2-2 | TRBV20-1 | . | CSARSGRVTGELFF | TGCAGTGCTAGATCCGGGCGGGTGACCGGGGAGCTGTTTTTT
TRBD2 | TRBJ2-3 | TRBV20-1 | many | CSAITSGRVPTDTQYF | TGCAGTGCTATTACTAGCGGGAGGGTCCCCACAGATACGCAGTATTTT
. | TRBJ2-7 | TRBV20-1 | many | CSAPMLAGSYEQYF | TGCAGTGCCCCCATGCTGGCGGGCTCCTACGAGCAGTACTTC
. | TRBJ2-7 | TRBV28 | many | CASEDSNSYEQYF | TGTGCCAGCGAGGACAGTAATTCCTACGAGCAGTACTTC
. | TRBJ1-6 | TRBV28 | many | CASSRSPSTGKRNSPLHF | TGTGCCAGCAGTAGATCGCCAAGTACTGGGAAAAGGAATTCACCCCTCCACTTT
. | TRBJ1-3 | TRBV4-1 | . | CASSQDTNLLTGNTIYF | TGCGCCAGCAGCCAAGACACCAATCTATTGACTGGAAACACCATATATTTT
TRBD2 | TRBJ2-3 | TRBV20-1 | . | CSASPLAGRTDTQYF | TGCAGTGCTAGCCCACTAGCGGGTCGCACAGATACGCAGTATTTT
. | TRBJ2-2 | TRBV6-5 | . | CASSYAPSGGELFF | TGTGCCAGCAGTTACGCCCCTTCGGGCGGGGAGCTGTTTTTT
TRBD2 | TRBJ2-3 | TRBV6-2/TRBV6-3 | . | CASTQRKPRLAGQTDTQYF | TGTGCCAGCACCCAAAGGAAGCCGCGACTAGCGGGTCAAACAGATACGCAGTATTTT
. | TRBJ1-2 | TRBV9 | . | CASSVHQGRNGYTF | TGTGCCAGCAGCGTACACCAGGGAAGGAATGGCTACACCTTC
. | TRBJ2-1 | TRBV2 | . | CASDREGNEQFF | TGTGCCAGCGACAGGGAGGGCAATGAGCAGTTCTTC
TRBD1 | TRBJ1-2 | TRBV19 | . | CASSIHRDRERFFARGYTF | TGTGCCAGTAGTATTCACCGGGACAGGGAGAGATTCTTTGCTCGGGGCTACACCTTC
. | TRBJ1-5 | TRBV30 | many | CAWSGGGSNSNQPQHF | TGTGCCTGGAGCGGTGGAGGGAGCAATAGCAATCAGCCCCAGCATTTT
. | TRBJ2-1 | TRBV20-1 | many | CSAPRGYYNEQFF | TGCAGTGCTCCTAGAGGTTACTACAATGAGCAGTTCTTC
. | TRBJ2-1 | TRBV19 | . | CASSILEGAYNEQFF | TGTGCCAGTAGTATCTTGGAAGGGGCCTACAATGAGCAGTTCTTC
. | TRBJ1-1 | TRBV28 | many | CASSYRGGEAFF | TGTGCCAGCAGTTACCGGGGGGGTGAAGCTTTCTTT
TRBD2 | TRBJ2-1 | TRBV27 | few | CASSLAGSTKEQFF | TGTGCCAGCTCCCTAGCGGGATCTACAAAAGAGCAGTTCTTC
. | TRBJ1-2 | TRBV30 | few | CAWSVTGRAYGYTF | TGTGCCTGGAGTGTAACGGGCAGGGCCTATGGCTACACCTTC
TRBD1 | TRBJ2-2 | TRBV3-1 | . | CASSRRQGWGELFF | TGTGCCAGCAGCCGCCGACAGGGGTGGGGGGAGCTGTTTTTT
. | TRBJ2-7 | TRBV4-1 | many | CASSLAEGQSYEQYF | TGCGCCAGCAGCCTCGCGGAGGGCCAATCCTACGAGCAGTACTTC
TRBD2 | TRBJ2-1 | TRBV25-1 | few | CASSEYKSGTSVYNEQFF | TGTGCCAGCAGTGAATATAAAAGCGGGACTAGCGTGTACAATGAGCAGTTCTTC
TRBD2 | TRBJ2-1 | TRBV29-1 | . | CSVSRLAPFNEQFF | TGCAGCGTGAGTCGACTAGCGCCATTCAATGAGCAGTTCTTC
TRBD2 | TRBJ2-7 | TRBV7-8 | . | CASSFLPGGSYEQYF | TGTGCCAGCAGCTTTCTTCCGGGGGGATCCTACGAGCAGTACTTC
. | TRBJ2-2 | TRBV6-4 | few | CASSEFGSGELFF | TGTGCCAGCAGTGAGTTCGGGAGCGGGGAGCTGTTTTTT
TRBD1 | TRBJ2-1 | TRBV5-1 | few | CASSLGHRGQLYEQFF | TGCGCCAGCAGCTTGGGTCACAGGGGGCAGTTGTATGAGCAGTTCTTC
. | TRBJ1-6 | TRBV12-3/TRBV12-4 | many | CASSPFGGPSPLHF | TGTGCCAGCAGTCCCTTTGGTGGGCCCTCACCCCTCCACTTT
. | TRBJ1-1 | TRBV5-1 | . | CASRQQGVDTEAFF | TGCGCCAGCAGGCAACAGGGTGTCGACACTGAAGCTTTCTTT
. | TRBJ2-1 | TRBV2 | . | CASSESTGRYNEQFF | TGTGCCAGCAGTGAATCGACGGGGCGATACAATGAGCAGTTCTTC
TRBD1 | TRBJ1-1 | TRBV18 | few | CASSPVLQGEGMGTEAFF | TGTGCCAGCTCACCGGTTCTCCAGGGGGAAGGGATGGGCACTGAAGCTTTCTTT
. | TRBJ2-1 | TRBV18 | many | CASSPSYNEQFF | TGTGCCAGCTCACCCAGCTACAATGAGCAGTTCTTC
TRBD2 | TRBJ2-7 | TRBV30 | many | CAWTSGASYEQYF | TGTGCCTGGACTAGCGGGGCTTCCTACGAGCAGTACTTC
TRBD2 | TRBJ2-2 | TRBV11-2 | many | CASSSSGGGGELFF | TGTGCCAGCAGCTCCTCGGGGGGTGGCGGGGAGCTGTTTTTT
TRBD2 | TRBJ2-7 | TRBV6-1 | few | CASRLAGAYYEQYF | TGTGCCAGCAGACTAGCGGGAGCCTACTACGAGCAGTACTTC
. | TRBJ2-1 | TRBV6-2/TRBV6-3 | many | CASSYSAWNNEQFF | TGTGCCAGCAGTTACTCCGCGTGGAACAATGAGCAGTTCTTC
. | TRBJ1-4 | TRBV30 | . | CAWSVTGTNEKLFF | TGTGCCTGGAGTGTAACAGGGACTAATGAAAAACTGTTTTTT
TRBD1 | TRBJ2-7 | TRBV12-3/TRBV12-4 | many | CASSVTGTVSYEQYF | TGTGCCAGCAGTGTAACCGGGACAGTTTCCTACGAGCAGTACTTC
TRBD2 | TRBJ2-1 | TRBV14 | . | CASSVSGGFTYNEQFF | TGTGCCAGCAGCGTAAGCGGGGGGTTCACCTACAATGAGCAGTTCTTC
. | TRBJ1-5 | TRBV12-3/TRBV12-4 | many | CASSFSGPFQPQHF | TGTGCCAGCAGTTTCTCGGGACCCTTTCAGCCCCAGCATTTT
. | TRBJ2-7 | TRBV6-5 | few | CASSYSRASHVEQYF | TGTGCCAGCAGTTACTCGAGGGCCAGTCACGTTGAGCAGTACTTC
. | TRBJ1-2 | TRBV15 | . | CATRNEDGYTF | TGTGCCACCAGGAACGAAGATGGCTACACCTTC
. | TRBJ2-1 | TRBV6-1 | many | CASSPRNEQFF | TGTGCCAGCAGTCCACGGAATGAGCAGTTCTTC
TRBD2 | TRBJ2-7 | TRBV20-1 | few | CSATSGRASYEQYF | TGCAGTGCTACTAGCGGGAGGGCCTCCTACGAGCAGTACTTC
TRBD2 | TRBJ2-7 | TRBV7-2 | many | CASSFNGGGSYEQYF | TGTGCCAGCAGCTTCAACGGGGGGGGGTCCTACGAGCAGTACTTC
. | TRBJ2-1 | TRBV29-1 | . | CSVEAGRGGEQFF | TGCAGCGTTGAAGCTGGCAGGGGTGGTGAGCAGTTCTTC
. | TRBJ2-1 | TRBV29-1 | . | CSVDPRLDLFSYNEQFF | TGCAGCGTTGATCCTCGACTTGATTTATTCTCCTACAATGAGCAGTTCTTC
TRBD1 | TRBJ1-1 | TRBV20-1 | . | CSARGGTGGLEAFF | TGCAGTGCTAGAGGAGGGACAGGGGGCTTGGAAGCTTTCTTT
TRBD1 | TRBJ1-2 | TRBV7-8 | many | CASSLGLDRVYGYTF | TGTGCCAGCAGCTTAGGCCTGGACAGGGTCTATGGCTACACCTTC
. | TRBJ1-2 | TRBV6-5 | many | CASSLEALRGPYGYTF | TGTGCCAGCAGTCTCGAGGCCCTCAGGGGACCTTATGGCTACACCTTC
TRBD1 | TRBJ1-1 | TRBV10-3 | . | CASSYLGQINTEAFF | TGTGCCAGCAGTTACTTGGGACAGATAAACACTGAAGCTTTCTTT
. | TRBJ1-1 | TRBV6-6 | . | CASSYSSGVNTEAFF | TGTGCCAGCAGTTACTCCTCGGGGGTGAACACTGAAGCTTTCTTT
TRBD2 | TRBJ2-7 | TRBV20-1 | few | CSAYPIAGTDYEQYF | TGCAGTGCATACCCGATAGCGGGAACTGACTACGAGCAGTACTTC
TRBD1 | TRBJ2-6 | TRBV18 | few | CASSATGTGGFLVSGANVLTF | TGTGCCAGCTCGGCGACCGGGACAGGGGGCTTTCTAGTCTCTGGGGCCAACGTCCTGACTTTC
. | TRBJ1-1 | TRBV2 | . | CASRGVGTRNTEAFF | TGTGCCAGCAGGGGAGTGGGGACCCGGAACACTGAAGCTTTCTTT
TRBD2 | TRBJ2-3 | TRBV10-2 | . | CASSVLAGSTDTQYF | TGCGCCAGCAGCGTACTAGCGGGAAGCACAGATACGCAGTATTTT
TRBD2 | TRBJ2-5 | TRBV28 | many | CASSAAGGPETQYF | TGTGCCAGCAGTGCAGCGGGAGGGCCGGAGACCCAGTACTTC